A selection of T cell receptor beta chains follows, all from one sample in a study of CD8+ T cells in alopecia areata. The method was immunoSEQ multiplex PCR; TCRdb's version includes in-frame clones alone and lacks a portion of them. The profile shows roughly 100,000 clones, more than 75% of them singletons. Sequencing was performed on CD8+ T cells sorted from blood, taken at approximately week 31, from a patient treated with tofacitinib. These receptors were taken from a human donor with alopecia areata. Each CDR3 is given with its conserved first and last residue. Each record gives: D gene, V gene, clone size, J gene, CDR3 protein, CDR3 DNA. A D gene is named only where the DNA matches it firmly. Clone size is not always given. Where it is, it says once, few, many or a class for expanded clones.

>-|TRBV27|-|TRBJ2-1
CASSSYRDPYNEQFF
TGTGCCAGCAGTTCTTACCGGGACCCTTACAATGAGCAGTTCTTC
>TRBD1|TRBV7-6|-|TRBJ2-2
CASSSTGWTGELFF
TGTGCCAGCAGTTCGACAGGGTGGACCGGGGAGCTGTTTTTT
>TRBD1|TRBV7-7|-|TRBJ2-2
CASSFGTGGTGELFF
TGTGCTAGCAGCTTTGGGACAGGGGGCACCGGGGAGCTGTTTTTT
>-|TRBV11-2|-|TRBJ1-1
CASSPPGGMNTEAFF
TGTGCCAGCAGCCCACCCGGGGGGATGAACACTGAAGCTTTCTTT
>-|TRBV5-6|-|TRBJ2-3
CASSLALAGRTDTQYF
TGTGCCAGCAGCTTGGCCCTGGCGGGACGCACAGATACGCAGTATTTT
>-|TRBV30|-|TRBJ2-1
CAFPGHGEGEQFF
TGTGCCTTTCCGGGACATGGTGAGGGTGAGCAGTTCTTC
>-|TRBV19|-|TRBJ1-1
CASSIGRGTIEAFF
TGTGCCAGTAGTATAGGACGTGGAACAATTGAAGCTTTCTTT
>TRBD2|TRBV6-5|-|TRBJ2-5
CASSYLGTSGEETQYF
TGTGCCAGCAGTTACCTCGGGACTAGCGGAGAAGAGACCCAGTACTTC
>-|TRBV7-6|-|TRBJ2-2
CASSLGTNTGELFF
TGTGCCAGCAGCTTGGGGACCAACACCGGGGAGCTGTTTTTT
>TRBD1|TRBV5-5|-|TRBJ2-7
CASSYDGGTGLYEQYF
TGTGCCAGCAGCTATGATGGAGGGACAGGTCTCTACGAGCAGTACTTC
>-|TRBV29-1|few|TRBJ2-2
CSVEDLGARANTGELFF
TGCAGCGTTGAAGATCTAGGTGCCCGCGCGAACACCGGGGAGCTGTTTTTT
>-|TRBV27|-|TRBJ2-7
CASSLGGDEQYF
TGTGCCAGCAGTTTAGGCGGGGACGAGCAGTACTTC
>-|TRBV27|-|TRBJ2-7
CASRDGADSSYEQYF
TGTGCCAGCAGAGACGGGGCGGATAGCTCCTACGAGCAGTACTTC
>TRBD2|TRBV29-1|-|TRBJ2-1
CSVEREVAGNEQFF
TGCAGCGTTGAACGGGAAGTAGCGGGCAATGAGCAGTTCTTC
>TRBD2|TRBV5-1|-|TRBJ2-7
CASSFPFDISGRADYEQYF
TGCGCCAGCAGCTTCCCCTTTGATATTAGCGGGAGGGCCGACTACGAGCAGTACTTC
>-|TRBV10-1|-|TRBJ2-1
CASSESAGDIYNEQFF
TGCGCCAGCAGTGAGTCGGCAGGGGATATTTACAATGAGCAGTTCTTC
>TRBD1|TRBV7-8|-|TRBJ1-4
CASSLDTGGGEKLFF
TGTGCCAGCAGCTTAGACACAGGGGGTGGAGAAAAACTGTTTTTT
>-|TRBV4-1|once|TRBJ2-1
CASSHPSADNEQFF
TGCGCCAGCAGCCATCCTAGCGCGGACAATGAGCAGTTCTTC
>-|TRBV19|-|TRBJ1-5
CASSMVGSSNQPQHF
TGTGCCAGTAGTATGGTCGGATCTAGCAATCAGCCCCAGCATTTT
>TRBD2|TRBV19|-|TRBJ2-1
CASSDRDYPYNEQFF
TGTGCCAGTAGTGACCGGGACTACCCCTACAATGAGCAGTTCTTC
>-|TRBV9|-|TRBJ2-7
CASSAQGSSSYEQYF
TGTGCCAGCAGCGCACAGGGTTCCAGCTCCTACGAGCAGTACTTC
>-|TRBV27|-|TRBJ1-5
CASSLKGLGNQPQHF
TGTGCCAGCAGTTTAAAGGGGCTGGGCAATCAGCCCCAGCATTTT
>-|TRBV29-1|-|TRBJ2-3
CSVLWDTQYF
TGCAGCGTTCTGTGGGATACGCAGTATTTT
>TRBD1|TRBV5-6|-|TRBJ2-7
CATSDRDTYEQYF
TGTGCCACCTCAGACAGGGACACCTACGAGCAGTACTTC
>-|TRBV11-3|-|TRBJ2-1
CASSPARTHYNEQFF
TGTGCCAGCAGCCCAGCACGAACCCACTACAATGAGCAGTTCTTC
>-|TRBV15|-|TRBJ2-1
CATSRDRGSFQFF
TGTGCCACCAGCAGAGATAGAGGGTCCTTTCAGTTCTTC
>-|TRBV15|-|TRBJ2-1
CATSRELISYNEQFF
TGTGCCACCAGCAGGGAGTTAATCTCCTACAATGAGCAGTTCTTC
>-|TRBV14|-|TRBJ2-7
CASSKYISGLTHEQYF
TGTGCCAGCAGCAAGTATATTTCGGGACTCACTCACGAGCAGTACTTC
>-|TRBV6-5|-|TRBJ2-3
CASKKEGVADTQYF
TGTGCCAGCAAAAAGGAAGGGGTGGCAGATACGCAGTATTTT
>TRBD1|TRBV2|-|TRBJ1-1
CASSPGQGMGTEAFF
TGTGCCAGCAGCCCCGGACAGGGGATGGGCACTGAAGCTTTCTTT
>-|TRBV9|-|TRBJ1-6
CASSAQRVGAYNSPLHF
TGTGCCAGCAGCGCCCAGCGGGTGGGAGCCTATAATTCACCCCTCCACTTT
>TRBD2|TRBV29-1|few|TRBJ2-1
CSVPKGLAYNEQFF
TGCAGCGTCCCTAAGGGACTAGCGTATAATGAGCAGTTCTTC
>-|TRBV13|-|TRBJ2-7
CASSLQTEFPYEQYF
TGTGCCAGCAGCTTACAAACCGAATTTCCCTACGAGCAGTACTTC
>-|TRBV4-2|few|TRBJ2-3
CASSQVQLEADTQYF
TGTGCCAGCAGCCAAGTACAGTTGGAGGCAGATACGCAGTATTTT
>-|TRBV2|-|TRBJ1-5
CASTPGDQPQHF
TGTGCCTCCACACCCGGGGATCAGCCCCAGCATTTT
>TRBD2|TRBV6-4|-|TRBJ2-3
CASSVGGGATDTQYF
TGTGCCAGCAGTGTAGGCGGGGGGGCCACAGATACGCAGTATTTT
>-|TRBV29-1|-|TRBJ2-4
CSVDFGAHQYF
TGCAGCGTTGATTTCGGGGCCCACCAGTACTTC
>-|TRBV5-1|-|TRBJ2-3
CASSSRTYSTDTQYF
TGCGCCAGCAGCTCACGGACCTATAGCACAGATACGCAGTATTTT
>-|TRBV5-1|-|TRBJ2-3
CASSLDRAPTDTQYF
TGCGCCAGCAGCTTGGACAGGGCCCCCACAGATACGCAGTATTTT
>-|TRBV10-3|-|TRBJ2-5
CAISESEGSQYF
TGTGCCATCAGTGAGTCGGAAGGTTCCCAGTACTTC
>TRBD1|TRBV29-1|-|TRBJ2-7
CSVVDRGQYEQYF
TGCAGCGTTGTTGACAGGGGGCAGTACGAGCAGTACTTC
>TRBD1|TRBV4-1|-|TRBJ2-1
CASSRQGWLFF
TGCGCCAGCAGTAGACAGGGTTGGCTGTTCTTC
>-|TRBV7-6|-|TRBJ2-6
CASREAGANVLTF
TGTGCCAGTAGAGAAGCTGGGGCCAACGTCCTGACTTTC
>TRBD1|TRBV4-1|-|TRBJ2-1
CASTYQGDNEQFF
TGCGCCAGCACTTATCAGGGGGACAATGAGCAGTTCTTC
>TRBD2|TRBV27|once|TRBJ2-7
CASSFFSGTYEQYF
TGTGCCAGCAGTTTTTTTAGCGGGACCTACGAGCAGTACTTC
>TRBD2|TRBV15|-|TRBJ2-3
CATSGGDADTQYF
TGTGCCACCAGCGGGGGGGACGCAGATACGCAGTATTTT
>-|TRBV7-8|-|TRBJ2-7
CASSYAGVEQYF
TGTGCCAGCAGCTACGCTGGGGTCGAGCAGTACTTC
>TRBD1|TRBV7-9|-|TRBJ2-3
CASSLQGAPDTQYF
TGTGCCAGCAGCTTACAGGGGGCTCCAGATACGCAGTATTTT
>TRBD1|TRBV7-9|-|TRBJ1-1
CASSFFPGQGVESEAFF
TGTGCCAGCAGCTTCTTCCCGGGACAGGGTGTAGAATCTGAAGCTTTCTTT